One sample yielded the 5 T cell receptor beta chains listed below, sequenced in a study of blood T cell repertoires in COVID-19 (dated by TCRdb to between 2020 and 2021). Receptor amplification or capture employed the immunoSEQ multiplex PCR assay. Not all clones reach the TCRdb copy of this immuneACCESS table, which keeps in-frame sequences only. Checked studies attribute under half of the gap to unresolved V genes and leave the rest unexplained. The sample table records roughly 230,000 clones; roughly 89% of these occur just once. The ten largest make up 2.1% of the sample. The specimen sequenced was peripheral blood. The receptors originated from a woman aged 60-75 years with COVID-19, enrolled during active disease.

The CDR3 loop is CASSQLQTYGYTF. In DNA form, the CDR3 reads TGTGCCAGCAGCCAATTACAGACCTATGGCTACACCTTC. The chain employs TRBV3-1 (or the pseudogene TRBV3-2) and TRBJ1-2; no firm D call. The CDR3 length is 13 residues. V was clipped by 2 bases and J by 4 bases, with 8 bases between them. CDR1 is LGHDT, CDR2 YNNKEL, per germline (reference sequence).

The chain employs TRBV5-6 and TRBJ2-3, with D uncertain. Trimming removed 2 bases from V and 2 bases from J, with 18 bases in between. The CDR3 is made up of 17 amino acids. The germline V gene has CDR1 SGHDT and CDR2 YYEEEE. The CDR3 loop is CASSFLQTRTSTDTQYF. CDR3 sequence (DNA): TGTGCCAGCAGCTTCCTTCAGACACGCACATCCACAGATACGCAGTATTTT. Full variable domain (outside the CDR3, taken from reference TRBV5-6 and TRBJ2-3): DAGVTQSPTHLIKTRGQQVTLRCSPKSGHDTVSWYQQALGQGPQFIFQYYEEEERQRGNFPDRFSGHQFPNYSSELNVNALLLGDSALYLCASSFLQTRTSTDTQYFGPGTRLTVL.

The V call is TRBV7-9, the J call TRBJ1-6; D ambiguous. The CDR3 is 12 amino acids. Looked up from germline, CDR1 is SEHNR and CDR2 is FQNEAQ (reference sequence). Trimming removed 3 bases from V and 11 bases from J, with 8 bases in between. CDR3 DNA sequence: TGTGCCAGCAGCTTGGCGAGCGCACCCCTCCACTTT. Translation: CASSLASAPLHF. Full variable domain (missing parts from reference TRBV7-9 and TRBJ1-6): DTGVSQNPRHKITKRGQNVTFRCDPISEHNRLYWYRQTLGQGPEFLTYFQNEAQLEKSRLLSDRFSAERPKGSFSTLEIQRTEQGDSAMYLCASSLASAPLHFGNGTRLTVT.

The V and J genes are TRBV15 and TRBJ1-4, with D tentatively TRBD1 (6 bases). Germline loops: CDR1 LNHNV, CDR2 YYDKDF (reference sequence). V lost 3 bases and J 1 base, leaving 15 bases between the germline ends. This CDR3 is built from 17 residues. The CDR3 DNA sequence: TGTGCCACCAGCAGGGGACCCCAAGGGGGAACTAATGAAAAACTGTTTTTT. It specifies CATSRGPQGGTNEKLFF.

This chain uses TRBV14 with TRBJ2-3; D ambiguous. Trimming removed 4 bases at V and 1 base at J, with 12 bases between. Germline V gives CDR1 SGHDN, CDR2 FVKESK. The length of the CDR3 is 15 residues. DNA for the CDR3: TGTGCCAGCAGCCCATTAACTACCCGCACAGATACGCAGTATTTT. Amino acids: CASSPLTTRTDTQYF.